This TCR beta chain was documented in a study of T cell repertoires in cytomegalovirus infection. Study in general: Both CMV infection and a matching HLA type were indicated by public TCR beta signatures.

Study-wide points: The cumulative frequency of public TCR beta families identified carriers of CMV plus the relevant HLA.

This clonotype was seen only a few times. Its target is not known. V lost 6 bases and J 13 bases, leaving 13 bases between the germline ends. CDR3 length: 11 residues. Germline loops: CDR1 LNHDA, CDR2 SQIVND (reference sequence). TCRdb used MiXCR to reprocess the reads, holding one entry per CDR3 protein. This table holds around 530,000 distinct CDR3 sequences, more than 15% found once. The chain has TRBV19 and TRBJ2-1; D may be TRBD1 (6 bases). This TCR came from a human donor in good health (CMV status not recorded). Some clones in this sample may be carry-over from other donors' samples. Sequencing used CD8+ T cells from PBMCs. The DNA of the CDR3 is TGTGCCAGTAGCCAGGGGTTGGGTCAGTTCTTC. Amino acid sequence: CASSQGLGQFF.